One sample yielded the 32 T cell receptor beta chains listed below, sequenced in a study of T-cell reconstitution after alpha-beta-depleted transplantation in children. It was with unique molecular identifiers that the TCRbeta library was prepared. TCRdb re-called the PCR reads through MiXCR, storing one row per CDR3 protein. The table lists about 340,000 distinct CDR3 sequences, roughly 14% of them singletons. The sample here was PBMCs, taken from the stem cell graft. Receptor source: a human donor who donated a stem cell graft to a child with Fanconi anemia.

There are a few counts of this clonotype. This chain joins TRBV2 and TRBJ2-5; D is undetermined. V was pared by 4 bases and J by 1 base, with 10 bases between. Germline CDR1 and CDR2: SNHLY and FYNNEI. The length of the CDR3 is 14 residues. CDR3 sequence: CASSVAPGQETQYF. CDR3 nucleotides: TGTGCCAGCAGTGTTGCTCCAGGCCAAGAGACCCAGTACTTC.

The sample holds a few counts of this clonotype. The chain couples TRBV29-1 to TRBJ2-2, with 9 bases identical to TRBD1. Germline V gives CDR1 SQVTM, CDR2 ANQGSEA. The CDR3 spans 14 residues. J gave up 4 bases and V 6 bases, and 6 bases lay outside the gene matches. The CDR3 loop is CSVGGTGTTGELFF. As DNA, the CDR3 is TGCAGCGTGGGAGGGACAGGGACCACCGGGGAGCTGTTTTTT.

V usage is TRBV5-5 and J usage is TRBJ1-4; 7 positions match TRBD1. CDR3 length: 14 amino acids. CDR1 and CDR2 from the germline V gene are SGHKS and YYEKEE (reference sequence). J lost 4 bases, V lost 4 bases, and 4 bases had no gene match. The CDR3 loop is CASSLAGGNEKLFF. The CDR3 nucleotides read TGTGCCAGCAGCCTAGCAGGGGGTAATGAAAAACTGTTTTTT.

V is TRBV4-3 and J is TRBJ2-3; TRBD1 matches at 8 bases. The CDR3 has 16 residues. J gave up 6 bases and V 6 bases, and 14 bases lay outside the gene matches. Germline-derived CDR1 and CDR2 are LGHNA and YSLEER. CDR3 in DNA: TGCGCCAGCAGTCTTATTTGGACAGGGAGCGCGGATACGCAGTATTTT. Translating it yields CASSLIWTGSADTQYF.

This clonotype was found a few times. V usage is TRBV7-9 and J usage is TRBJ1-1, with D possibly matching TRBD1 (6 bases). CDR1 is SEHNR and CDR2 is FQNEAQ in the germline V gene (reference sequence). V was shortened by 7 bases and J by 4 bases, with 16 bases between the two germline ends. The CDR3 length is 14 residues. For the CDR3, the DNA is TGTGCCAGCAACCCGGGGGCGCAAGGCACTGAAGCTTTCTTT. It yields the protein CASNPGAQGTEAFF.

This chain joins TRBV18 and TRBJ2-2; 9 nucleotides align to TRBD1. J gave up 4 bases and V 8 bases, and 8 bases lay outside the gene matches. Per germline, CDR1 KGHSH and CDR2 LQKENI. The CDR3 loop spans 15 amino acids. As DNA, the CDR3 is TGTGCCAGCCGTTCGGGACAGGGCCCCACCGGGGAGCTGTTTTTT. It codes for CASRSGQGPTGELFF.

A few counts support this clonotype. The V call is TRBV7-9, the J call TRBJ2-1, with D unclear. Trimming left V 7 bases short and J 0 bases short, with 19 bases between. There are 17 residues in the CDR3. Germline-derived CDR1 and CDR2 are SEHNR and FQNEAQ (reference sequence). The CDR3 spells CASTPDSVSSSYNEQFF. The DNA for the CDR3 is TGTGCCAGCACCCCGGATTCGGTTTCGAGCTCCTACAATGAGCAGTTCTTC.

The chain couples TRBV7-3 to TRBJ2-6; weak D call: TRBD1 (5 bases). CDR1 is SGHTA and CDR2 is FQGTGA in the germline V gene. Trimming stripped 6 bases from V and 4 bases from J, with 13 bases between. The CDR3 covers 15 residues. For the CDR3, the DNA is TGTGCCAGCAGTAGGGGATCGGTCGGGGCCAACGTCCTGACTTTC. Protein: CASSRGSVGANVLTF.

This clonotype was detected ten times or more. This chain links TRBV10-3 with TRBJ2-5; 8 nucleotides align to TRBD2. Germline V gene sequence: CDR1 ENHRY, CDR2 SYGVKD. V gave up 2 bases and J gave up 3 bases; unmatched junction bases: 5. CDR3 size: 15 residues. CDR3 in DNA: TGTGCCATCAGTGAGGGACGGGGGGGCAAAGAGACCCAGTACTTC. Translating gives CAISEGRGGKETQYF.

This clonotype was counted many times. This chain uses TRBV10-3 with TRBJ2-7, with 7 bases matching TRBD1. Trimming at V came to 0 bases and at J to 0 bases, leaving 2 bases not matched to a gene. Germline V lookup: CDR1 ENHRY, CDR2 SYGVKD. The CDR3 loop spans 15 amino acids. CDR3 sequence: CAISESGGTSYEQYF. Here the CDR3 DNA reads TGTGCCATCAGTGAGTCAGGGGGCACCTCCTACGAGCAGTACTTC.

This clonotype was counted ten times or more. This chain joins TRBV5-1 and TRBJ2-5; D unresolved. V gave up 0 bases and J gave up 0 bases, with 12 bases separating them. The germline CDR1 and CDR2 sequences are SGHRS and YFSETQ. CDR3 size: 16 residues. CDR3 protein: CASSLAPRTDQETQYF. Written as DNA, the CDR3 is TGCGCCAGCAGCTTGGCCCCGCGGACGGACCAAGAGACCCAGTACTTC.

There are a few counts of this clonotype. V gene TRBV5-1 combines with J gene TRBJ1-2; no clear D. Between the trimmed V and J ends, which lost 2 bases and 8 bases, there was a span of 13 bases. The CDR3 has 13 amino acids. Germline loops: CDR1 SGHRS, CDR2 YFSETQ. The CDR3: CASSFDGIGGYTF. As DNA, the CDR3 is TGCGCCAGCAGCTTCGACGGTATCGGAGGCTACACCTTC.

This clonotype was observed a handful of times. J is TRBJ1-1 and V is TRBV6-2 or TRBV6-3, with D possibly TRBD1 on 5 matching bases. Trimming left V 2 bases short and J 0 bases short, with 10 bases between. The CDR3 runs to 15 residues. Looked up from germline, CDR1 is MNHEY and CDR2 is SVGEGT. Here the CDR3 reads CASSYNRHMNTEAFF. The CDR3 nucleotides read TGTGCCAGCAGTTACAACAGGCATATGAACACTGAAGCTTTCTTT.

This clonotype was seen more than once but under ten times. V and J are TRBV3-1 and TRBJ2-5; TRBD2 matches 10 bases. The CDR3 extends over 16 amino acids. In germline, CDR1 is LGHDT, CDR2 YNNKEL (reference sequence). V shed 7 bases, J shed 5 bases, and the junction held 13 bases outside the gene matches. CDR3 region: CASKAGGRSRGETQYF. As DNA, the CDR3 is TGTGCCAGCAAAGCGGGGGGGAGATCGCGGGGGGAGACCCAGTACTTC.

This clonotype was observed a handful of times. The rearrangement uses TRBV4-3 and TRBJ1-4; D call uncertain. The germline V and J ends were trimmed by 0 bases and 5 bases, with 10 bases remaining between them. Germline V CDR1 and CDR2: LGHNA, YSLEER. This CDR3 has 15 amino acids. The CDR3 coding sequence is TGCGCCAGCAGCCAAGATACGGGGTCGAATGAAAAACTGTTTTTT. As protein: CASSQDTGSNEKLFF.

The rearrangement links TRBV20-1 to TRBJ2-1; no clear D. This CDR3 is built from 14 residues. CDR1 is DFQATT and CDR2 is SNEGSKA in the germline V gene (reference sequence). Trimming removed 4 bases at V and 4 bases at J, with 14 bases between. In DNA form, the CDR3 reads TGCAGTGCTACTGAGCTGGGGTTATACAATGAGCAGTTCTTC. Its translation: CSATELGLYNEQFF.

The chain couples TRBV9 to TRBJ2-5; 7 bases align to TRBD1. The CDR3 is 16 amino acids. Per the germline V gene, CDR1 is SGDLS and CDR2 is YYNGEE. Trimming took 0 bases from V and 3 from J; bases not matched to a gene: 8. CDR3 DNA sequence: TGTGCCAGCAGCGTAGGAGGTCGGGACAGTAAAGAGACCCAGTACTTC. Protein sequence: CASSVGGRDSKETQYF.

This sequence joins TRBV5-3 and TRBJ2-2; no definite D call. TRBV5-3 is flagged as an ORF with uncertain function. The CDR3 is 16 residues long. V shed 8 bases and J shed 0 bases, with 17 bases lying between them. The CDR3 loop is CARDPVRPANTGELFF. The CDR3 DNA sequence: TGTGCCAGGGACCCTGTACGCCCAGCGAACACCGGGGAGCTGTTTTTT.

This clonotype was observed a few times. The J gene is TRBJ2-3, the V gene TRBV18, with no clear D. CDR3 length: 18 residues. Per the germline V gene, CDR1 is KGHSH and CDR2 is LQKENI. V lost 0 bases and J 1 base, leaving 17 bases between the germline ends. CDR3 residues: CASSPPTRDLVRTDTQYF. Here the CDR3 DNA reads TGTGCCAGCTCACCACCGACACGCGACCTGGTGCGCACAGATACGCAGTATTTT. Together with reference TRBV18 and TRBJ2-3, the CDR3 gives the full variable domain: NAGVMQNPRHLVRRRGQEARLRCSPMKGHSHVYWYRQLPEEGLKFMVYLQKENIIDESGMPKERFSAEFPKEGPSILRIQQVVRGDSAAYFCASSPPTRDLVRTDTQYFGPGTRLTVL.

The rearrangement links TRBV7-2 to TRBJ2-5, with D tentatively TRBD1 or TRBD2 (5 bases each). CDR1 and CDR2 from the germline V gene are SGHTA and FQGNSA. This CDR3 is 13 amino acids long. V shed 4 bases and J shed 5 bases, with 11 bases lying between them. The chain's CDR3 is CASSSLRDETQYF. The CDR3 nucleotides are TGTGCCAGCAGCTCCTTGAGGGACGAGACCCAGTACTTC.

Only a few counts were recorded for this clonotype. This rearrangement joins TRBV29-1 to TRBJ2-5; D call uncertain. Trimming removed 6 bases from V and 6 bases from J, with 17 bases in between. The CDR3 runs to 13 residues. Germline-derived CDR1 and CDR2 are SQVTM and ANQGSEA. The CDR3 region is CSVTVQARQTQYF. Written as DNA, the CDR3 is TGCAGCGTCACTGTCCAGGCTAGGCAGACCCAGTACTTC.

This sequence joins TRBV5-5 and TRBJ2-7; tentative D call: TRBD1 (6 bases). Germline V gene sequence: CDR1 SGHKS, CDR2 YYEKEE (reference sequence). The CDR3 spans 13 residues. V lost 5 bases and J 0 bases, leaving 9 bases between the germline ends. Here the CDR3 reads CASSDRISYEQYF. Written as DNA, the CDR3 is TGTGCCAGCAGTGACAGGATCTCCTACGAGCAGTACTTC.

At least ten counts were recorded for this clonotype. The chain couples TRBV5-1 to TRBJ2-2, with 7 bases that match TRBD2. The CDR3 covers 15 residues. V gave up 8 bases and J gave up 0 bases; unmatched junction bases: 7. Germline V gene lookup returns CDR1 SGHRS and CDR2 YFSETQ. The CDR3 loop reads CASESGGSNTGELFF. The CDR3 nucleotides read TGCGCCAGTGAATCCGGGGGGTCGAACACCGGGGAGCTGTTTTTT.

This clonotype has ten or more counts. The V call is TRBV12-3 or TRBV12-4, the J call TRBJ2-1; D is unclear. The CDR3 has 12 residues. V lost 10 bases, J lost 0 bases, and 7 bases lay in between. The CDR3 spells CAIGFSYNEQFF. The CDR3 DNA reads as TGTGCCATAGGGTTCTCCTACAATGAGCAGTTCTTC.

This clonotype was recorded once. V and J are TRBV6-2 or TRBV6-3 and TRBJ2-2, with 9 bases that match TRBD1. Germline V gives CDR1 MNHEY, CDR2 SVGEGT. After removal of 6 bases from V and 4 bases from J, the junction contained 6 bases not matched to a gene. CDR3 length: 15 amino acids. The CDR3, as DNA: TGTGCCAGCAGGACCGGGACAGGGAGCACCGGGGAGCTGTTTTTT. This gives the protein CASRTGTGSTGELFF.

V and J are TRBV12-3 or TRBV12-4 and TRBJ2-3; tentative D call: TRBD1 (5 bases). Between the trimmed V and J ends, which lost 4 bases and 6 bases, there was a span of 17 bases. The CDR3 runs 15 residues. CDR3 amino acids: CASSSLQGMEDTQYF. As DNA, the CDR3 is TGTGCCAGCAGTTCTCTCCAGGGCATGGAGGATACGCAGTATTTT.

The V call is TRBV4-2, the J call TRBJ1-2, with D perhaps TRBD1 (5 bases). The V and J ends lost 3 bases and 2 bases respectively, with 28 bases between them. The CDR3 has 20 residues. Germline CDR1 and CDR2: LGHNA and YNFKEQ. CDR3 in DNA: TGTGCCAGCAGCCACATTCTAGCCGACAGAGTGAGGATGGACAACTATGGCTACACCTTC. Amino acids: CASSHILADRVRMDNYGYTF.

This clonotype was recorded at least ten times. The CDR3 reads CASSLGQGASPLHF. The DNA of the CDR3 is TGCGCCAGCAGCCTGGGACAGGGGGCTTCACCCCTCCACTTT. The chain has TRBV4-3 and TRBJ1-6; 12 nucleotides align to TRBD1. Germline V gene sequence: CDR1 LGHNA, CDR2 YSLEER. CDR3 length equals 14 residues. V was pared by 4 bases and J by 9 bases, with 1 base of the junction left unmatched.

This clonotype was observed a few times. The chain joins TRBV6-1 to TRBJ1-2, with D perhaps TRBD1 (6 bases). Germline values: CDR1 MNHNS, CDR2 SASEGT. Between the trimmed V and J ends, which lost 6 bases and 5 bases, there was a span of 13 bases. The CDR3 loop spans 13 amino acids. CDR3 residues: CASSHTGSYGYTF. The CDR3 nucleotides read TGTGCCAGCAGCCATACAGGGAGTTATGGCTACACCTTC.

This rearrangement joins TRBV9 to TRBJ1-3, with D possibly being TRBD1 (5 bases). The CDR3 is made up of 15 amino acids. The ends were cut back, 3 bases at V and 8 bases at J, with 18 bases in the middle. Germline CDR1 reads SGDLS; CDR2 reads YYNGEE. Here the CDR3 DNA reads TGTGCCAGCAGCGCGGGACCCCACGGACTAGACACCATATATTTT. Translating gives CASSAGPHGLDTIYF.

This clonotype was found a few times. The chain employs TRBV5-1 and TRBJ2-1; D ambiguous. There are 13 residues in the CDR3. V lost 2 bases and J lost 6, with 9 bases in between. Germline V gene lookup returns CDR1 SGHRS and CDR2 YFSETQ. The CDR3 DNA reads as TGCGCCAGCAGCTTAAGGAACTCCAATGAGCAGTTCTTC. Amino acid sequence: CASSLRNSNEQFF.

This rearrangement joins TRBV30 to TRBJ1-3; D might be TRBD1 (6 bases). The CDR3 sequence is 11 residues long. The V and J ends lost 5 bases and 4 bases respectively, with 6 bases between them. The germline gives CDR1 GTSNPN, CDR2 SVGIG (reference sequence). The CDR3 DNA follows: TGTGCCTGGGACAGGGGAAACACCATATATTTT. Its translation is CAWDRGNTIYF.